A selection of T cell receptor beta chains follows, all from one sample in a study of beta chain features in type 1 diabetes. The method was immunoSEQ multiplex PCR; TCRdb's version includes in-frame clones alone and lacks a portion of them. This sample has over 150,000 clones, with approximately 8.4% found just once. The sequencing input was central memory CD4+ T cells from blood. These receptors came from a man between 18 and 29 years old with type 1 diabetes. The CDR3 runs from the conserved cysteine through the conserved F or W. Fields, in order: D gene, J gene, clone size, V gene, CDR3 length, CDR3 protein, CDR3 DNA. The D gene is left open where the match is weak. Only some rows state a clone size, as once, few, many or a class for expanded clones.

TRBD1	TRBJ2-4	-	TRBV7-9	14	CASSLTTGRNIQYF	TGTGCCAGCAGCTTAACGACAGGGAGAAACATTCAGTACTTC
TRBD1	TRBJ1-2	-	TRBV29-1	13	CSARQGNNYGYTF	TGCAGCGCTCGACAGGGGAACAACTATGGCTACACCTTC
-	TRBJ2-7	few	TRBV6-5	14	CASSLISSSYEQYF	TGTGCCAGCAGCTTAATAAGCTCCTCCTACGAGCAGTACTTC
-	TRBJ1-1	-	TRBV6-5	13	CASGRGLNTEAFF	TGTGCCAGCGGGCGGGGCCTGAACACTGAAGCTTTCTTT
-	TRBJ2-5	few	TRBV5-1	14	CASSTGQHQETQYF	TGCGCCAGCAGCACAGGACAGCACCAAGAGACCCAGTACTTC
TRBD2	TRBJ2-1	-	TRBV27	16	CASSGGGTSRFNEQFF	TGTGCCAGCAGTGGGGGGGGGACTAGCAGATTCAATGAGCAGTTCTTC
TRBD2	TRBJ2-1	-	TRBV7-2	15	CASSGTRAGTNEQFF	TGTGCCAGCAGCGGAACTAGAGCGGGGACCAATGAGCAGTTCTTC
TRBD1	TRBJ1-1	-	TRBV18	13	CASSLTTGREAFF	TGTGCCAGCTCACTCACGACAGGGCGTGAAGCTTTCTTT
-	TRBJ2-5	-	TRBV30	15	CAWSSEVQTGETQYF	TGTGCCTGGAGTTCCGAGGTCCAAACGGGAGAGACCCAGTACTTC
TRBD1	TRBJ2-6	few	TRBV9	18	CASSPRTGGISGANVLTF	TGTGCCAGCAGCCCCCGGACAGGGGGCATCTCTGGGGCCAACGTCCTGACTTTC
TRBD2	TRBJ2-3	-	TRBV10-3	14	CAIFSGVSTDTQYF	TGTGCCATCTTTAGCGGGGTTAGCACAGATACGCAGTATTTT
TRBD2	TRBJ2-3	few	TRBV5-1	16	CASSPRTSGATDTQYF	TGCGCCAGCAGCCCGAGGACTAGCGGAGCCACAGATACGCAGTATTTT
TRBD2	TRBJ2-5	few	TRBV9	13	CASSPLGGETQYF	TGTGCCAGCAGCCCACTGGGAGGGGAGACCCAGTACTTC
TRBD1	TRBJ2-7	-	TRBV18	14	CASSPTDRAVEQYF	TGTGCCAGCTCACCGACGGACAGGGCCGTCGAGCAGTACTTC
-	TRBJ2-1	-	TRBV19	15	CASKWIGGPSGEQFF	TGTGCCAGTAAATGGATCGGGGGGCCCTCTGGTGAGCAGTTCTTC
TRBD1	TRBJ1-6	few	TRBV2	13	CASSETGDSPLHF	TGTGCCAGCAGCGAAACAGGGGATTCACCCCTCCACTTT
-	TRBJ1-1	few	TRBV10-3	15	CAISDSKGRDTEAFF	TGTGCCATCAGTGACTCCAAAGGCCGGGACACTGAAGCTTTCTTT
TRBD1	TRBJ1-1	-	TRBV25-1	15	CASSLPGTGYTEAFF	TGTGCCAGCAGCCTACCCGGGACAGGGTACACTGAAGCTTTCTTT
-	TRBJ1-2	-	TRBV20-1	10	CSGADYGYTF	TGCAGTGGGGCTGACTATGGCTACACCTTC
TRBD2	TRBJ2-3	-	TRBV6-5	13	CASGGGAGDTQYF	TGTGCCAGCGGCGGGGGGGCTGGAGATACGCAGTATTTT
-	TRBJ2-2	-	TRBV5-1	12	CASFLRETELFF	TGCGCCAGCTTCCTACGGGAGACGGAGCTGTTTTTT
TRBD1	TRBJ2-5	few	TRBV7-9	17	CASSNLGGTANQETQYF	TGTGCCAGCAGCAATCTCGGTGGGACAGCTAACCAAGAGACCCAGTACTTC
TRBD2	TRBJ2-1	few	TRBV7-2	13	CASSLEVTREGLF	TGTGCCAGCAGCTTAGAGGTGACCAGGGAGGGGCTCTTC
TRBD1	TRBJ2-5	few	TRBV6-5	14	CASSLGRGQLTQYF	TGTGCCAGCAGCCTAGGCAGGGGGCAACTGACCCAGTACTTC
TRBD1	TRBJ1-1	-	TRBV29-1	13	CSAAQGTGTEAFF	TGCAGCGCTGCACAGGGGACTGGCACTGAAGCTTTCTTT
TRBD2	TRBJ2-1	few	TRBV6-1	14	CAIGTSSPYNEQFF	TGTGCCATCGGGACTAGCTCTCCCTACAATGAGCAGTTCTTC
-	TRBJ1-1	few	TRBV29-1	17	CSVVGGNVWGMNTEAFF	TGCAGCGTTGTGGGGGGAAACGTTTGGGGGATGAACACTGAAGCTTTCTTT
TRBD1	TRBJ1-2	-	TRBV5-1	13	CASSFRQGDGYTF	TGCGCCAGCAGCTTTCGACAGGGCGATGGCTACACCTTC
TRBD1	TRBJ1-1	-	TRBV18	15	CASSPPGQGGELAFF	TGTGCCAGCTCACCGCCGGGACAGGGAGGTGAATTGGCTTTCTTT
TRBD1	TRBJ1-4	few	TRBV5-1	14	CASSLTGEGEKLFF	TGCGCCAGCAGCTTGACAGGGGAAGGTGAAAAACTGTTTTTT
-	TRBJ2-1	-	TRBV9	15	CASSVLGDSYNEQFF	TGTGCCAGCAGCGTACTAGGGGACTCCTACAATGAGCAGTTCTTC
-	TRBJ1-2	-	TRBV9	14	CASSVEGFSVGYTF	TGTGCCAGCAGCGTAGAGGGGTTTTCGGTGGGCTACACCTTC
TRBD1	TRBJ1-2	-	TRBV9	13	CASNRQGAGGYTF	TGTGCCAGCAACAGGCAGGGGGCGGGAGGCTACACCTTC
TRBD2	TRBJ2-1	many	TRBV15	14	CATSRDVASGEQFF	TGTGCCACCAGCAGAGATGTTGCTAGCGGAGAGCAGTTCTTC
-	TRBJ2-7	-	TRBV5-1	15	CASSLGDTYSYEQYF	TGCGCCAGCAGCTTGGGAGACACATACTCCTACGAGCAGTACTTC
-	TRBJ2-7	-	TRBV27	15	CASSPLTGEAYEQYF	TGTGCCAGCAGTCCTCTCACAGGGGAGGCTTACGAGCAGTACTTC
-	TRBJ1-2	few	TRBV5-4	15	CASAPGAGRNYGYTF	TGTGCCAGCGCCCCAGGGGCAGGGCGCAACTATGGCTACACCTTC
TRBD2	TRBJ2-5	-	TRBV6-5	13	CASSLAGGETQYF	TGTGCCAGCAGTCTCGCGGGGGGCGAGACCCAGTACTTC
TRBD2	TRBJ2-3	few	TRBV5-1	17	CASSSTLGLAGTDTQYF	TGCGCCAGCAGCTCCACTTTAGGACTAGCGGGCACAGATACGCAGTATTTT
-	TRBJ2-1	few	TRBV6-4	15	CASRTRQAGGNEQFF	TGTGCCAGCAGGACCAGACAAGCGGGCGGGAATGAGCAGTTCTTC